This entry is about one T cell receptor (beta chain). TCRdb derives one entry per CDR3 protein from the 5' RACE reads, leaving out DNA. Here the sample table reports tens of thousands of distinct CDR3 sequences. CDR1 is SQVTM and CDR2 is ANQGSEA in the germline V gene. The CDR3 contains 12 residues. These data come from a study of monozygotic twins with inflammatory bowel disease. What was sequenced was blood. The sequence was obtained from a human donor with ulcerative colitis or Crohn's disease, or a healthy co-twin of an affected twin (not recorded which). The V gene is TRBV29-1, the J gene TRBJ1-1. CDR3 residues: CSVEAQGSEAFF. The variable domain in full, completed from reference TRBV29-1 and TRBJ1-1, reads SAVISQKPSRDICQRGTSLTIQCQVDSQVTMMFWYRQQPGQSLTLIATANQGSEATYESGFVIDKFPISRPNLTFSTLTVSNMSPEDSSIYLCSVEAQGSEAFFGQGTRLTVV.